The 32 T cell receptor beta chains listed next were all sequenced from one sample in a study of T cell repertoires in ileal Crohn's disease. Sequenced by immunoSEQ multiplex PCR; TCRdb stores in-frame clones only, minus some. The repertoire holds about 8,400 clones, with approximately 96% as singletons. The material sequenced was ileal tissue. Receptor source: an adult with Crohn's disease.

This chain uses TRBV10-3 with TRBJ1-1, with D maybe TRBD1 (5 bases). V was pared by 11 bases and J by 1 base, with 14 bases between. The germline V gene encodes CDR1 ENHRY and CDR2 SYGVKD. The CDR3 loop spans 13 amino acids. The CDR3 DNA is TGTGCCGTACAGGAACACGGGAACACTGAAGCTTTCTTT. Encoded protein: CAVQEHGNTEAFF.

The table lists this clone with a count of one. The rearrangement links TRBV6-5 to TRBJ2-5; 7 bases fit TRBD2. Trimming removed 2 bases from V and 2 bases from J; junction bases left unmatched: 5. CDR3 length equals 15 residues. Per the germline V gene, CDR1 is MNHEY and CDR2 is SVGAGI. The CDR3 is CASSYIAGVQETQYF. CDR3 DNA: TGTGCCAGCAGTTACATTGCGGGGGTTCAAGAGACCCAGTACTTC.

The chain recombines TRBV11-1 with TRBJ1-3, with 7 bases that match TRBD1. The V gene's germline CDR1 is SGHAT and CDR2 FQDESV (reference sequence). J was trimmed by 2 bases and V by 5 bases; bases with no gene match: 6. CDR3 size: 15 residues. The DNA for the CDR3 is TGTGCCAGCAGCCCGCTGACAGGGACTGGAAACACCATATATTTT. It yields the protein CASSPLTGTGNTIYF.

This rearrangement joins TRBV5-1 to TRBJ1-1; TRBD1 matches 10 bases. The CDR3 has 16 amino acids. Germline V gene lookup returns CDR1 SGHRS and CDR2 YFSETQ. Losses at the gene ends were 4 bases for V and 4 bases for J; bases not matched to a gene: 10. The CDR3 loop is CASSPRTGGVRTEAFF. DNA for the CDR3: TGCGCCAGCAGCCCGAGGACAGGGGGGGTCCGCACTGAAGCTTTCTTT.

This clone appeared once. The chain employs TRBV7-2 and TRBJ2-3; D is unresolved. This CDR3 has 13 residues. V lost 4 bases and J 0 bases, leaving 5 bases between the germline ends. Germline V CDR1 and CDR2: SGHTA, FQGNSA. CDR3 nucleotides: TGTGCCAGCAGCTCCGTTAGCACAGATACGCAGTATTTT. Translation gives CASSSVSTDTQYF.

DNA of the CDR3: TGTGCCAGCAGCCCGGGGGGGGACTCCTACGAGCAGTACTTC. Residues: CASSPGGDSYEQYF. The chain couples TRBV27 to TRBJ2-7, with 8 nucleotides matching TRBD2. The CDR3 has 14 amino acids. J was trimmed by 0 bases and V by 6 bases; bases with no gene match: 4. Germline CDR1 is MNHEY and CDR2 is SMNVEV (reference sequence).

The chain has TRBV28 and TRBJ1-1; D unresolved. The germline CDR1 and CDR2 sequences are MDHEN and SYDVKM. Trimming pared 3 bases from V and 4 bases from J, leaving 6 bases between. This CDR3 contains 12 residues. As DNA, the CDR3 is TGTGCCAGCAGTTTGCGAGGCACTGAAGCTTTCTTT. Protein product: CASSLRGTEAFF. Combining the CDR3 with reference TRBV28 and TRBJ1-1 gives the whole variable domain DVKVTQSSRYLVKRTGEKVFLECVQDMDHENMFWYRQDPGLGLRLIYFSYDVKMKEKGDIPEGYSVSREKKERFSLILESASTNQTSMYLCASSLRGTEAFFGQGTRLTVV.

The V call is TRBV5-4, the J call TRBJ2-7, with TRBD1 matching over 7 bases. Trimming removed 2 bases from V and 4 bases from J; junction bases left unmatched: 3. Germline V gives CDR1 SGHNT, CDR2 YYREEE (reference sequence). This CDR3 contains 13 residues. The CDR3 sequence: CASSLDRVYEQYV. CDR3 bases: TGTGCCAGCAGCTTAGACAGGGTTTACGAGCAGTACGTC.

This chain connects TRBV6-6 to TRBJ2-5; 12 bases agree with TRBD1. The J call may be in error: the DNA end matches TRBJ2-7 better. This CDR3 has 15 residues. Looked up from germline, CDR1 is MNHNY and CDR2 is SVGAGI (reference sequence). The CDR3 coding sequence is TGTGCCAGCAGTTACTCCGGGACAGGGGGCTTCGAGCAGTACTTC. This gives the protein CASSYSGTGGFEQYF.

The chain uses TRBV29-1 and TRBJ1-1, with D perhaps matching TRBD1 (6 bases). V lost 6 bases and J lost 2, with 10 bases in between. CDR1 and CDR2 (germline): SQVTM, ANQGSEA. The length of the CDR3 is 12 residues. The CDR3 nucleotides are TGCAGCGTACGACAGGCCAACACTGAAGCTTTCTTT. Protein sequence: CSVRQANTEAFF.

In its sample, this clone was seen a few times. The rearrangement links TRBV28 to TRBJ1-6; TRBD1 aligns across 7 bases. Germline values: CDR1 MDHEN, CDR2 SYDVKM. The V and J ends lost 3 bases and 9 bases, in that order; junction bases with no gene match: 11. The CDR3 loop spans 16 amino acids. The CDR3 reads CASSFVSGGESSPLHF. Written as DNA, the CDR3 is TGTGCCAGCAGTTTTGTCTCAGGGGGAGAGAGTTCACCCCTCCACTTT.

The chain couples TRBV5-4 to TRBJ1-2; the match to TRBD1 covers 7 bases. Germline values: CDR1 SGHNT, CDR2 YYREEE (reference sequence). This CDR3 region has 16 residues. V dropped 2 bases and J dropped 3; count of bases not matched to a gene: 10. CDR3 in amino acids: CASSFLRTGLYYGYTF. DNA of the CDR3: TGTGCCAGCAGCTTTCTACGGACAGGACTTTACTATGGCTACACCTTC. Based on the CDR3 plus reference TRBV5-4 and TRBJ1-2, the full variable domain is ETGVTQSPTHLIKTRGQQVTLRCSSQSGHNTVSWYQQALGQGPQFIFQYYREEENGRGNFPPRFSGLQFPNYSSELNVNALELDDSALYLCASSFLRTGLYYGYTFGSGTRLTVV.

The V gene is TRBV9, the J gene TRBJ2-3; TRBD2 matches 7 bases. After removal of 2 bases from V and 10 bases from J, the junction contained 10 bases not matched to a gene. The germline V gene encodes CDR1 SGDLS and CDR2 YYNGEE. The CDR3 runs to 14 residues. The CDR3, as DNA: TGTGCCAGCAGCGTCGGGACTATCTCTCAGGCGCAGTATTTT. This translates into CASSVGTISQAQYF.

This chain connects TRBV7-2 to TRBJ2-3; 8 bases map to TRBD2. The V and J ends lost 4 bases and 6 bases, in that order; junction bases with no gene match: 6. This CDR3 spans 14 amino acids. The germline V gene encodes CDR1 SGHTA and CDR2 FQGNSA. The CDR3 bases are TGTGCCAGCAGCTCCCCCCGGGGGGGGGATACGCAGTATTTT. This gives the protein CASSSPRGGDTQYF.

The gene calls are TRBV5-1 and TRBJ1-1; unclear D gene. V was pared by 0 bases and J by 1 base, with 13 bases between. Germline V lookup: CDR1 SGHRS, CDR2 YFSETQ. This CDR3 region has 16 residues. For the CDR3, the DNA is TGCGCCAGCAGCTTGGGGGCAGGCGCTCAGAACACTGAAGCTTTCTTT. It specifies CASSLGAGAQNTEAFF. Using reference TRBV5-1 and TRBJ1-1 for the parts outside the CDR3, the full variable domain is KAGVTQTPRYLIKTRGQQVTLSCSPISGHRSVSWYQQTPGQGLQFLFEYFSETQRNKGNFPGRFSGRQFSNSRSEMNVSTLELGDSALYLCASSLGAGAQNTEAFFGQGTRLTVV.

V is TRBV2 and J is TRBJ1-5, with D possibly matching TRBD1 (6 bases). V shed 6 bases and J shed 6 bases, with 15 bases lying between them. The germline CDR1 and CDR2 sequences are SNHLY and FYNNEI. The CDR3 extends over 14 amino acids. CDR3 residues: CASRGTGNGQPQHF. In nucleotides, the CDR3 is TGTGCCAGCAGGGGCACAGGGAACGGTCAGCCCCAGCATTTT.

The rearrangement uses TRBV4-1 and TRBJ1-6; D gene unclear. CDR3 length equals 15 residues. The germline V and J ends were trimmed by 1 base and 7 bases, with 11 bases remaining between them. Germline CDR1 is MGHRA and CDR2 is YSYEKL. The CDR3 DNA reads as TGCGCCAGCAGCCAAGTTCCAGATAAGAATTCACCCCTCCACTTT. Amino acids: CASSQVPDKNSPLHF.

This chain connects TRBV6-5 to TRBJ1-1; possible D gene TRBD1, 5 bases. CDR3 length: 15 amino acids. Trimming took off 0 bases at V and 1 base at J, with 9 bases between the two ends. Looked up from germline, CDR1 is MNHEY and CDR2 is SVGAGI. CDR3 amino acids: CASSYSPGQNTEAFF. The CDR3 DNA follows: TGTGCCAGCAGTTACTCTCCCGGACAGAACACTGAAGCTTTCTTT.

The rearrangement uses TRBV2 and TRBJ1-4, with D unresolved. Trimming stripped 10 bases from V and 5 bases from J, with 5 bases between. CDR3 length: 10 amino acids. Per germline, CDR1 SNHLY and CDR2 FYNNEI. CDR3 protein: CATQNEKLFF. CDR3 sequence (DNA): TGTGCCACCCAAAATGAAAAACTGTTTTTT.

For the CDR3, the DNA is TGTGCCAGTACCTCGGGACACTATAGCAATCAGCCCCAGCATTTT. It is translated as CASTSGHYSNQPQHF. This chain joins TRBV19 and TRBJ1-5, with TRBD1 as a possible D gene (6 bases). The CDR3 has 15 residues. CDR1 is LNHDA and CDR2 is SQIVND in the germline V gene (reference sequence). The V end was cut by 7 bases, the J end by 0 bases, with 13 bases between.

This chain connects TRBV7-2 to TRBJ2-1, with 12 bases fitting TRBD2. J was trimmed by 4 bases and V by 5 bases; bases with no gene match: 3. Germline values: CDR1 SGHTA, CDR2 FQGNSA. This CDR3 has 15 amino acids. In nucleotides, the CDR3 is TGTGCCAGCAGCAAGACTAGCGGGAGTTACAATGAGCAGTTCTTC. It is translated as CASSKTSGSYNEQFF.

V is TRBV7-3 and J is TRBJ2-1; 10 bases align to TRBD2. The germline gives CDR1 SGHTA, CDR2 FQGTGA. The CDR3 is 15 residues long. With V trimmed by 6 bases and J by 8 bases, 10 bases remained unmatched. The CDR3 loop reads CASSLAGGGPHEQFF. The DNA of the CDR3 is TGTGCCAGCAGTTTAGCGGGGGGCGGTCCCCATGAGCAGTTCTTC.

The V and J genes are TRBV6-1 and TRBJ1-5, with TRBD1 matching over 8 bases. Germline V lookup: CDR1 MNHNS, CDR2 SASEGT. This CDR3 region has 14 residues. With 8 bases clipped from V and 1 base from J, the junction kept 4 bases outside the gene matches. CDR3: CASRDRGSNQPQHF. The CDR3 DNA reads as TGTGCCAGCCGCGACAGGGGAAGCAATCAGCCCCAGCATTTT.

A single count supports this clone. The chain combines TRBV19 with TRBJ1-2, with TRBD1 matching over 9 bases. Germline CDR1 LNHDA, CDR2 SQIVND (reference sequence). The CDR3 length is 14 residues. J lost 6 bases, V lost 8 bases, and 10 bases had no gene match. DNA of the CDR3: TGTGCCAGTGAAGGCCGGGACAGGGAACATGGCTACACCTTC. Translated, it gives CASEGRDREHGYTF.

This chain joins TRBV5-4 and TRBJ1-6, with D possibly matching TRBD1 (5 bases). V lost 1 base and J lost 7, with 15 bases in between. The germline gives CDR1 SGHNT, CDR2 YYREEE (reference sequence). This CDR3 is built from 16 residues. The CDR3: CASSLIGQGRNSPLHF. The CDR3 DNA reads as TGTGCCAGCAGCTTGATCGGGCAGGGAAGGAATTCACCCCTCCACTTT.

V and J are TRBV6-6 and TRBJ2-3; 8 positions match TRBD2. The length of the CDR3 is 15 residues. Trimming removed 6 bases from V and 3 bases from J; junction bases left unmatched: 8. From germline, CDR1 is MNHNY and CDR2 SVGAGI (reference sequence). CDR3 bases: TGTGCCAGCAGCTTCCGGGGGGGCGGGACAGATACGCAGTATTTT. Amino acids: CASSFRGGGTDTQYF.

The genes are TRBV7-3 and TRBJ2-2, with a tentative D call TRBD1 (6 bases). V gave up 1 base and J gave up 5 bases, with 17 bases separating them. The CDR3 length is 17 residues. Germline V gene sequence: CDR1 SGHTA, CDR2 FQGTGA. The chain's CDR3 is CASSLSPGLGATGELFF. The CDR3 DNA sequence: TGTGCCAGCAGCTTAAGCCCGGGTCTGGGGGCGACCGGGGAGCTGTTTTTT.

The genes are TRBV4-3 and TRBJ1-5; 8 nucleotides line up with TRBD1. The CDR3 is made up of 16 amino acids. The germline CDR1 and CDR2 sequences are LGHNA and YSLEER. J gave up 4 bases and V 0 bases, and 5 bases lay outside the gene matches. The DNA of the CDR3 is TGCGCCAGCAGCCAAGACACGACAGGGGAGAATCAGCCCCAGCATTTT. Its translation: CASSQDTTGENQPQHF.

The CDR3 loop reads CASSLRSTTPGELFF. CDR3 DNA sequence: TGTGCCAGCAGTTTACGGTCTACGACTCCTGGGGAGCTGTTTTTT. J is TRBJ2-2 and V is TRBV27; unclear D gene. This CDR3 is built from 15 residues. V lost 2 bases, J lost 8 bases, and 15 bases lay in between. CDR1 MNHEY and CDR2 SMNVEV come from the germline V gene (reference sequence).

This clone was counted a few times. The V gene is TRBV18, the J gene TRBJ2-5, with 8 bases that match TRBD2. The CDR3 totals 15 residues. The ends lost 5 bases at V and 5 bases at J; junction bases unmatched: 10. Germline values: CDR1 KGHSH, CDR2 LQKENI. This CDR3 is CASSAKASGGETQYF. CDR3 sequence (DNA): TGTGCCAGCTCAGCCAAGGCCTCGGGGGGGGAGACCCAGTACTTC. The full variable domain, rest sourced from reference TRBV18 and TRBJ2-5, is NAGVMQNPRHLVRRRGQEARLRCSPMKGHSHVYWYRQLPEEGLKFMVYLQKENIIDESGMPKERFSAEFPKEGPSILRIQQVVRGDSAAYFCASSAKASGGETQYFGPGTRLLVL.

V gene TRBV30 combines with J gene TRBJ1-4; 7 nucleotides agree with TRBD1. This CDR3 contains 16 residues. V lost 0 bases and J lost 7; bases outside the gene matches: 11. Per germline, CDR1 GTSNPN and CDR2 SVGIG (reference sequence). CDR3 nucleotides: TGTGCCTGGAGTGTTTGGACAGGAGCCCTCTCTGAAAAACTGTTTTTT. This codes for CAWSVWTGALSEKLFF.

V usage is TRBV11-3 and J usage is TRBJ2-3, with D possibly being TRBD1 (5 bases). The CDR3 is made up of 13 amino acids. V gave up 7 bases and J gave up 1 base, with 9 bases separating them. Germline V gives CDR1 SGHNT, CDR2 YENEEA. CDR3 nucleotides: TGTGCCAGCAAGGGGTCGGGCACAGATACGCAGTATTTT. It is translated as CASKGSGTDTQYF. The full variable domain, rest sourced from reference TRBV11-3 and TRBJ2-3, is EAGVVQSPRYKIIEKKQPVAFWCNPISGHNTLYWYLQNLGQGPELLIRYENEEAVDDSQLPKDRFSAERLKGVDSTLKIQPAELGDSAVYLCASKGSGTDTQYFGPGTRLTVL.